Below, one T cell receptor (beta chain) is given with its context. The CDR3 is made up of 16 amino acids. CDR1 and CDR2 (germline): SGDLS, YYNGEE. Trimming took 3 bases from V and 11 from J, leaving 26 bases between them. A second PCR, run for roughly 7 to 11 cycles, used a sample-barcoded 5' primer plus a J-beta primer mix. One entry per CDR3 protein results from TCRdb running MiXCR on the 5' RACE reads. The sample lists 800,000 to 900,000 distinct CDR3 sequences, 62% occurring once. Each sample had at least 6.5 million PBMCs isolated. The sample belongs to a study of blood T cells in healthy people across ages.

Sequencing used blood. This receptor was identified in a man younger than 40 in good health. The chain employs TRBV9 and TRBJ2-5; maybe TRBD2 (5 bases). The DNA for the CDR3 is TGTGCCAGCAGCGAGAGGCCGGGCTCAGGCCCGTGGGAGCAGTACTTC. Its protein is CASSERPGSGPWEQYF.